This TCR beta chain was observed in a study of OX40 agonist ivuxolimab in advanced cancers. For the study in its entirety: Ivuxolimab was an agonistic, fully human IgG2 monoclonal antibody directed against OX40 (CD134), a costimulatory receptor. Intravenous ivuxolimab was administered to patients every 2 weeks at six dose levels: 0.01, 0.1, 0.3, 1.5, 3 and 10 mg/kg. Of the roughly 52 dose-escalation patients, hepatocellular carcinoma was present in about 20, melanoma in about 15, renal cell carcinoma in 9 and head and neck cancer in 9. In the dose-escalation cohort, over 65% of patients were male, and the mean age was roughly 60 years, with a range of about 20 to 79. Patients were allowed to have had prior anti-PD-1, anti-PD-L1 or anti-CTLA-4 therapy, and around two fifths of the dose-escalation patients had been treated with checkpoint inhibitors. Partial responses occurred in three dose-escalation patients: two with cutaneous melanoma and one with hepatocellular carcinoma. Peripheral TCRbeta sequencing was intended to test whether TCR sequence diversity was altered and clonal T-cell expansion was caused by ivuxolimab. The paper describes the monotherapy dose-escalation part (N of about 50 patients) of the phase I trial of ivuxolimab. What the research found in general, with its limitations: In partial responders in the 0.1-3.0 mg/kg groups, normalized peripheral clonal expansion was found to be among the lowest, especially among CD8+ T cells. Low levels of normalized T-cell clonal expansion were also seen in some patients who did not respond. At doses from 0.1 to 3.0 mg/kg, clonal expansion was seen in both CD4+ and CD8+ blood T cells between baseline and week 6. On average, CD8+ T cells showed more expanded clones than CD4+ T cells after ivuxolimab. Antigen specificity was not determined for the clonally expanded peripheral T cells.

This clone was seen only a few times. Its binding antigen is unknown. No base qualities exist here, and no much larger clone lies one base off it. Genomic DNA was isolated from the sorted cells so that the TCRbeta CDR3 region could be sequenced. The immunoSEQ Assay was used to sequence the TCRbeta CDR3 regions. TCRdb took over this immuneACCESS table, retaining in-frame rearrangements with V and J assigned. Such tables are incomplete; in checked studies, under half of the missing clones stem from an unresolved V gene, and the remainder is unexplained. The sample table lists 30,000 to 40,000 clones, 70% to 85% of them with a count of one. The ten most abundant clones make up about 14% of the sample. Patients with autoimmune disease history or receiving systemic immunosuppression were excluded from the trial. Peripheral blood for TCR sequencing was drawn from every dose cohort at baseline, at cycle 4 day 1 and at cycle 7 day 1. The samples were drawn from a first-in-human, open-label, multicenter phase I dose-escalation trial of ivuxolimab. Adults with locally advanced or metastatic melanoma, renal cell, hepatocellular, or head and neck squamous cell carcinoma were enrolled in the trial. CD4+ and CD8+ T cells were sorted separately from peripheral blood before TCR sequencing.

The starting material was CD4+ or CD8+ T cells sorted from blood, obtained in a trial of the OX40 agonist ivuxolimab. The clonotype comes from an adult with an advanced solid tumor such as melanoma, head and neck, liver or kidney cancer.

The sequence in DNA is TGTGCCAGCAGTTTATCGGGAGGACCGAACACCGGGGAGCTGTTTTTT. This translates into CASSLSGGPNTGELFF. Here the chain combines TRBV27 and TRBJ2-2, with TRBD2 perhaps the D gene, on 6 matching bases. CDR1 is given as MNHEY and CDR2 as SMNVEV, both from the germline V gene (reference sequence). Its CDR3 holds 16 amino acids, cysteine through phenylalanine. The sequence is cut down to CDR3 DNA, 48 bases in frame from base 1. Trimming at the junction amounts to 0 bases on V and 0 bases on J, and the germline ends lie 8 bases apart.